The clone carrying this T cell receptor beta chain was seen ten or more times. Its antigen is undetermined. This entry comes from a study of T cells after posttransplantation cyclophosphamide. Study-level results: TRB clonality was highly associated with recipient CMV seropositivity and reactivation. Later post-transplant blood repertoires were often dominated by donor CD8+ memory clones.

A marrow graft followed busulfan-fludarabine conditioning, with cyclophosphamide on days +3 and +4. The data were produced by immunoSEQ multiplex PCR, yet TCRdb's version contains in-frame clones alone and is incomplete. The sample holds around 24,000 clones, and no clone turns up only once. The receptor comes from a young adult male patient who received an allogeneic stem cell transplant from a related donor, was CMV-positive, and had no GVHD. Some T cells may have come from the graft donor. Sequences were derived from PBMCs, sampled after allogeneic stem cell transplant with posttransplant cyclophosphamide.

CDR3 in DNA: TGTGCCAGCAGCTTACCGGGACAGGGGTACAATGAGCAGTTCTTC. Translated: CASSLPGQGYNEQFF. The chain has TRBV5-5 and TRBJ2-1; 10 positions agree with TRBD1. Germline-derived CDR1 and CDR2 are SGHKS and YYEKEE (reference sequence). Trimming cost V 2 bases and J 4 bases; bases outside gene matches: 3. The length of the CDR3 is 15 residues.